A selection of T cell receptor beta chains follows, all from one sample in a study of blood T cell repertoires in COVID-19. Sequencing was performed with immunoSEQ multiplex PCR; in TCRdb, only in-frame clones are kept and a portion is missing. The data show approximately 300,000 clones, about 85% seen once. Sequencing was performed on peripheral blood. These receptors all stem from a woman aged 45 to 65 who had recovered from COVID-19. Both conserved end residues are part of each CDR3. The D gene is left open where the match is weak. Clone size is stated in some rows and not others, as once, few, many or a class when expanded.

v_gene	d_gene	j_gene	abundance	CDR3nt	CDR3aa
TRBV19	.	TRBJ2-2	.	TGTGCCAGTAGCGAAACGACAGCATGGACCGGGGAGCTGTTTTTT	CASSETTAWTGELFF
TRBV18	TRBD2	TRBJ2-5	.	TGTGCCAGCTCACCGCCGGGGCGGGGGGAGACCCAGTACTTC	CASSPPGRGETQYF
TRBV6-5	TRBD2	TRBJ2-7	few	TGTGCCAGCAGTTACCCGGGACTAGGGGACGAGCAGTACTTC	CASSYPGLGDEQYF
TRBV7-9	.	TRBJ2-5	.	TGTGCCAGCAGCTTAGAGACATACCAAGAGACCCAGTACTTC	CASSLETYQETQYF
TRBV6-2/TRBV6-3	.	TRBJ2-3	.	TGTGCCAGCAGTTACTCCGGGGGTTATACGCAGTATTTT	CASSYSGGYTQYF
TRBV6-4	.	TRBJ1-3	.	TGTGCCAGCAGTGACAAAAAGGGGAGGCACACCATATATTTT	CASSDKKGRHTIYF
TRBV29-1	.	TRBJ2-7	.	TGCAGCGCCGGGACTCTCTACGAGCAGTACTTC	CSAGTLYEQYF
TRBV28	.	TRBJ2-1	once	TGTGCCAGCAGCCTTCCGATCGGGGTCAGGGAGCAGTTCTTC	CASSLPIGVREQFF
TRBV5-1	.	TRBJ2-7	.	TGCGCCAGCAGCTTGGCTGAAGAGGGCCACGAGCAGTACTTC	CASSLAEEGHEQYF
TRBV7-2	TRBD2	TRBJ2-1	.	TGTGCCAGCAGCAATAGCGGGAGGTACAATGAGCAGTTCTTC	CASSNSGRYNEQFF
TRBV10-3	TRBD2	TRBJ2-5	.	TGTGCCATCCAGCAACCGGGTTTAGCGGGGGGGCGAGAGACCCAGTACTTC	CAIQQPGLAGGRETQYF
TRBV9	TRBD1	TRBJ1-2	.	TGTGCCAGCAGCGTAAGTGTGAACAGGGGATATGGCTACACCTTC	CASSVSVNRGYGYTF
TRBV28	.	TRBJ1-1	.	TGTGCCAGCAGTTTAGGGGGCAGTTACACTGAAGCTTTCTTT	CASSLGGSYTEAFF
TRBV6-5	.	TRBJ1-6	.	TGTGCCAGCATCAAAAACAGGGTGGATTCACCCCTCCACTTT	CASIKNRVDSPLHF
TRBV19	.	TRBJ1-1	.	TGTGCCAGTAGTATAGTGGGCAGAAAGGCTTTCTTT	CASSIVGRKAFF
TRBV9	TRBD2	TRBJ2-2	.	TGTGCCAGCAGCGCCAGCGGGGCCGGGGAGCTGTTTTTT	CASSASGAGELFF
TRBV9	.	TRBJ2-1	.	TGTGCCAGCAGCGTCGACACCCCCCCCTACAATGAGCAGTTCTTC	CASSVDTPPYNEQFF
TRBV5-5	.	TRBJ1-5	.	TGTGCCAGCAGCCCAATGATGAGGCAGCCCCAGCATTTT	CASSPMMRQPQHF
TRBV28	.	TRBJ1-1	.	TGTGCCAGCAGGCCTCCAGGGTGGAGCACTGAAGCTTTCTTT	CASRPPGWSTEAFF
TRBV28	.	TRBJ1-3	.	TGTGCCAGCAGTCGTTTCGGGTCTGGAAACACCATATATTTT	CASSRFGSGNTIYF
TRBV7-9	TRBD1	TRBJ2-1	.	TGTGCCAGCAGGGACAGGTACAATGAGCAGTTCTTC	CASRDRYNEQFF
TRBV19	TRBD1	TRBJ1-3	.	TGTGCCAGTAGTGCATTTTGGGCCCGACAGGGTCCAAGCTCTGGAAACACCATATATTTT	CASSAFWARQGPSSGNTIYF
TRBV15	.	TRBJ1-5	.	TGTGCCACCAGCTCTTACGCAGGGCACCAGCCCCAGCATTTT	CATSSYAGHQPQHF
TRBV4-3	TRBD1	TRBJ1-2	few	TGCGCCAGCAGCCCAAGCTTGACAGGGGGCTATGGCTACACCTTC	CASSPSLTGGYGYTF
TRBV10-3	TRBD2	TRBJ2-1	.	TGTGCCATCAGTGGTAGCGGGAGCGTTATCTCCTACAATGAGCAGTTCTTC	CAISGSGSVISYNEQFF
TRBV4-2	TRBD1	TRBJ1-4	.	TGTGCCAGCAGTGGGAGCGGACAGGGTGGGGATGAAAAACTGTTTTTT	CASSGSGQGGDEKLFF
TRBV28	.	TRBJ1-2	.	TGTGCCAGCAGTCCAACAGCTAACTATGGCTACACCTTC	CASSPTANYGYTF
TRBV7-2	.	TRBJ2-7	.	TGTGCCAGCAGCTCCTATTACTACGAGCAGTACTTC	CASSSYYYEQYF
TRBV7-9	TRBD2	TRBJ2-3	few	TGTGCCAGCAGCCCGCGGGGGTCGGGCACAGATACGCAGTATTTT	CASSPRGSGTDTQYF
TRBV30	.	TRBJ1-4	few	TGTGCCTGGAGTGTAGGGGCGGAAGAAAAACTGTTTTTT	CAWSVGAEEKLFF
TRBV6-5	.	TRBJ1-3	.	TGTGCCAGCAGTTACCCCAGGTCTGGAAACACCATATATTTT	CASSYPRSGNTIYF
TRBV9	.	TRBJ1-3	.	TGTGCCAGCAGCGTAGCTGGGGGGGGCCATGGAAACACCATATATTTT	CASSVAGGGHGNTIYF
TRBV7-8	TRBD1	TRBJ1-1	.	TGTGCCAGCAGCTTAGCACAGGGGGGGAACACTGAAGCTTTCTTT	CASSLAQGGNTEAFF
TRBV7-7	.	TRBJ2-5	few	TGTGCTAGCAGCTTAATGAGGGGGGGCCTCGAGACCCAGTACTTC	CASSLMRGGLETQYF
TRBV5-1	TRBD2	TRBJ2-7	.	TGCGCCAGCAGCCCTTTTACTAGCGGGACCGACGAGCAGTACTTC	CASSPFTSGTDEQYF
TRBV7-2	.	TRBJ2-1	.	TGTGCCAGCAGCTTAGACGATCGGGTAAATGAGCAGTTCTTC	CASSLDDRVNEQFF
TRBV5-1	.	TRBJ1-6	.	TGCGCCAGCAGCAAGGAGGCGGCTAATTCACCCCTCCACTTT	CASSKEAANSPLHF
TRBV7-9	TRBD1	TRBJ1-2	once	TGTGCCAGCAGCTCCCCAACAGGGGAGGGCTACACCTTC	CASSSPTGEGYTF
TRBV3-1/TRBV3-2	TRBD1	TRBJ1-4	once	TGTGCCAGCAGACTAGGACAGACAGGGGATGAAAAACTGTTTTTT	CASRLGQTGDEKLFF
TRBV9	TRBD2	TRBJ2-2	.	TGTGCCAGCAGGGCCGGGACTAGCGGGGGGGCCTACACCGGGGAGCTGTTTTTT	CASRAGTSGGAYTGELFF
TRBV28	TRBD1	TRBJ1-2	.	TGTGCCAGCAGGTCAGGGGGTTCCATCTATGGCTACACCTTC	CASRSGGSIYGYTF